The text below deals with one T cell receptor (beta chain). These data originate in a study of blood T cell repertoires in COVID-19. Study context: Samples representing acute and convalescent COVID-19 were sourced from the United States, Italy and Spain. The analysed material was cDNA or gDNA that came from T cells, B-cell-depleted T cells, or PBMCs.

Authors' analysis steps: By means of reference gene primer amplification, nucleated cell counts were estimated. Assay used: immunoSEQ multiplex PCR; TCRdb lists only in-frame clones, some missing. V, J and clone size are taken as reported in that table, and D and trimming were inferred from the DNA itself. The sample has roughly 180,000 clones, about 87% seen once. Germline V CDR1 and CDR2: SGHAT, FQNNGV. V was clipped by 7 bases and J by 9 bases; unmatched bases: 11. The CDR3 loop spans 14 amino acids. Sequenced material: peripheral blood. This rearrangement joins TRBV11-2 to TRBJ2-1; TRBD2 matches at 8 bases. The clonotype was recovered from a woman in her 30s with acute or convalescent COVID-19. The CDR3: CASTPIAGWGEQFF. The DNA for the CDR3 is TGTGCCAGCACCCCGATAGCGGGATGGGGTGAGCAGTTCTTC.